A single sample is the source of the 18 T cell receptor beta chains below, sequenced in a study of T cells in localized non-small cell lung cancer. The method was immunoSEQ multiplex PCR; TCRdb's version includes in-frame clones alone and lacks a portion of them. The sample has some 21,000 clones; over 75% are singletons. The material was peripheral blood, obtained before any cancer treatment. The receptor set was obtained from a woman aged 40-70 years with stage I lung adenocarcinoma.

The rearrangement links TRBV10-3 to TRBJ2-1; 11 bases line up with TRBD2. The CDR3 is 16 amino acids. V lost 5 bases to trimming and J lost 6 bases; unmatched junction nucleotides: 9. Germline V gene lookup returns CDR1 ENHRY and CDR2 SYGVKD. The CDR3 spells CAISNRLAGGSNEQFF. The CDR3 DNA sequence: TGTGCCATCAGTAACCGCTTAGCGGGAGGGAGCAATGAGCAGTTCTTC.

This clone has a single count. J is TRBJ1-6 and V is TRBV4-3, with D perhaps TRBD1 (5 bases). Trimming removed 0 bases at V and 3 bases at J, with 15 bases between. The CDR3 covers 18 residues. Germline V gives CDR1 LGHNA, CDR2 YSLEER. The CDR3 nucleotides are TGCGCCAGCAGCCAAGATCCCCCCGGGGGGGACTATAATTCACCCCTCCACTTT. Amino acid sequence: CASSQDPPGGDYNSPLHF.

The V gene is TRBV10-1, the J gene TRBJ1-1, with D perhaps TRBD1 (6 bases). Trimming cost V 2 bases and J 7 bases, with 14 bases left between them. This CDR3 spans 14 amino acids. Germline V gene sequence: CDR1 WNHNN, CDR2 SYGVQD (reference sequence). CDR3 loop: CASSEARTDSEAFF. In DNA, the CDR3 is TGCGCCAGCAGTGAGGCGAGAACGGACAGTGAAGCTTTCTTT.

V is TRBV28 and J is TRBJ1-5; 10 bases are shared with TRBD1. Germline CDR1 MDHEN, CDR2 SYDVKM. Unmatched junction bases numbered 4, after V lost 6 bases and J lost 2 bases. CDR3 length equals 15 residues. As DNA, the CDR3 is TGTGCCAGCAGCCACGGGACAGGGGGCAATCAGCCCCAGCATTTT. Protein: CASSHGTGGNQPQHF.

The chain combines TRBV5-1 with TRBJ2-2, with TRBD1 as a possible D gene (5 bases). Germline V gene data show CDR1 as SGHRS and CDR2 as YFSETQ. V dropped 0 bases and J dropped 4 bases, with 10 bases sitting between them. The CDR3 totals 15 residues. The CDR3 sequence is CASSLALRATGELFF. CDR3 DNA: TGCGCCAGCAGCTTGGCCCTCAGGGCCACCGGGGAGCTGTTTTTT.

The rearrangement links TRBV6-6 to TRBJ2-7, with 7 bases identical to TRBD1. The CDR3 loop spans 15 amino acids. J lost 2 bases, V lost 2 bases, and 6 bases had no gene match. Germline values: CDR1 MNHNY, CDR2 SVGAGI (reference sequence). This CDR3 is CASSYEPTGPYEQYF. In DNA form, the CDR3 reads TGTGCCAGCAGTTACGAACCGACAGGGCCCTACGAGCAGTACTTC.

This chain uses TRBV27 with TRBJ2-1; D is unclear. Trimming took 4 bases from V and 3 from J, leaving 1 base between them. Germline loops: CDR1 MNHEY, CDR2 SMNVEV (reference sequence). This CDR3 has 11 residues. The CDR3 protein is CASSYYNEQFF. The CDR3 DNA follows: TGTGCCAGCAGTTACTACAATGAGCAGTTCTTC.

The rearrangement links TRBV4-3 to TRBJ2-7; D remains ambiguous. The CDR3 extends over 15 amino acids. V dropped 0 bases and J dropped 0 bases, with 9 bases sitting between them. The germline CDR1 and CDR2 sequences are LGHNA and YSLEER. The DNA for the CDR3 is TGCGCCAGCAGCCAAGAGCCGTCAAGCTCCTACGAGCAGTACTTC. Translated, it gives CASSQEPSSSYEQYF.

This chain joins TRBV7-2 and TRBJ1-1; D uncertain. The CDR3 is 12 residues long. Germline V gene sequence: CDR1 SGHTA, CDR2 FQGNSA. The V end lost 2 bases, the J end lost 0 bases, and 1 base lay between the germline ends. CDR3 region: CASSLMNTEAFF. DNA for the CDR3: TGTGCCAGCAGCTTAATGAACACTGAAGCTTTCTTT.

The gene calls are TRBV2 and TRBJ2-7; D unresolved. The CDR3 spans 14 residues. Germline-derived CDR1 and CDR2 are SNHLY and FYNNEI. Trimming pared 6 bases from V and 5 bases from J, leaving 17 bases between. As DNA, the CDR3 is TGTGCCAGCAGGGACCTATATTATCCTAACGAGCAGTACTTC. Residues: CASRDLYYPNEQYF.

CDR3 nucleotides: TGTGCCAGCAGCTTCCTACAGCGGTCTAGCTCCTACAATGAGCAGTTCTTC. It codes for CASSFLQRSSSYNEQFF. This chain joins TRBV11-2 and TRBJ2-1; D might be TRBD2 (5 bases). CDR1 is SGHAT and CDR2 is FQNNGV in the germline V gene. V lost 3 bases and J lost 0, with 15 bases in between. The CDR3 runs 17 residues.

This chain connects TRBV7-2 to TRBJ2-7; D possibly corresponds to TRBD1 (5 bases). This CDR3 has 12 residues. Germline V gene sequence: CDR1 SGHTA, CDR2 FQGNSA. Trimming took off 4 bases at V and 6 bases at J, with 10 bases between the two ends. The chain's CDR3 is CASSSLGVEQYF. The CDR3 coding sequence is TGTGCCAGCAGCTCCCTAGGGGTCGAGCAGTACTTC. Drawing the rest from reference TRBV7-2 and TRBJ2-7, the complete variable domain is GAGVSQSPSNKVTEKGKDVELRCDPISGHTALYWYRQSLGQGLEFLIYFQGNSAPDKSGLPSDRFSAERTGGSVSTLTIQRTQQEDSAVYLCASSSLGVEQYFGPGTRLTVT.

The J gene is TRBJ1-4, the V gene TRBV2; D perhaps matches TRBD1 (5 bases). This CDR3 comprises 12 residues. The ends were cut back, 10 bases at V and 5 bases at J, with 11 bases in the middle. Germline V gene lookup returns CDR1 SNHLY and CDR2 FYNNEI. CDR3 DNA: TGTGCCACCCACCGGGGGAATGAAAAACTGTTTTTT. As protein: CATHRGNEKLFF.

This chain links TRBV2 with TRBJ2-2; the D gene is possibly TRBD1 (5 bases). The CDR3 runs to 15 residues. From germline, CDR1 is SNHLY and CDR2 FYNNEI. V lost 3 bases, J lost 3 bases, and 11 bases lay in between. CDR3 DNA sequence: TGTGCCAGCAGTGAGGGGCAGGGCGACACCGGGGAGCTGTTTTTT. Its translation is CASSEGQGDTGELFF.

The V gene is TRBV18, the J gene TRBJ2-1; D unclear. This CDR3 region has 13 residues. From germline, CDR1 is KGHSH and CDR2 LQKENI. Trimming left V 3 bases short and J 9 bases short, with 12 bases between. CDR3 DNA: TGTGCCAGCTCACCCGGCGGACGCCCTGAGCAGTTCTTC. Amino acid sequence: CASSPGGRPEQFF.

The chain combines TRBV5-4 with TRBJ1-2; no clear D gene. This CDR3 region has 17 residues. Germline CDR1 and CDR2: SGHNT and YYREEE (reference sequence). Deletions cut 3 bases from V and 4 bases from J, with 22 bases between. The CDR3 DNA reads TGTGCCAGCAGCTCCGGTCGGCCGGGAGACTTTCTCTATGGCTACACCTTC. It translates to CASSSGRPGDFLYGYTF.

The chain employs TRBV18 and TRBJ2-2, with 7 bases that match TRBD2. This CDR3 region has 18 residues. The V gene end was trimmed by 3 bases and the J gene end by 5 bases; junction bases not matched to a gene: 15. CDR1 is KGHSH and CDR2 is LQKENI in the germline V gene. Here the CDR3 reads CASSPVVEASGLTGELFF. As DNA, the CDR3 is TGTGCCAGCTCACCCGTCGTAGAGGCTAGCGGCCTAACCGGGGAGCTGTTTTTT.

This clone was recorded once. This chain joins TRBV28 and TRBJ1-1; no reliable D call. V was cut by 8 bases and J by 4 bases, with 20 bases left in between. The CDR3 sequence is 15 residues long. The germline V gene has CDR1 MDHEN and CDR2 SYDVKM. The CDR3 sequence is CASRFKVRVGTEAFF. CDR3 sequence (DNA): TGTGCCAGCCGCTTCAAGGTACGGGTCGGCACTGAAGCTTTCTTT.